What follows are 18 T cell receptor beta chains derived from one specimen sequenced in a study of blood T cell repertoires in COVID-19. Assay used: immunoSEQ multiplex PCR; TCRdb lists only in-frame clones, some missing. The sample shows some 130,000 clones, around three quarters of them seen only once. Material for sequencing was peripheral blood. Receptor source: a man older than 75 with acute or convalescent COVID-19.

This chain links TRBV7-9 with TRBJ2-6, with D unclear. The CDR3 runs 17 residues. The germline V gene has CDR1 SEHNR and CDR2 FQNEAQ (reference sequence). The V and J ends lost 3 bases and 4 bases respectively, with 16 bases between them. The CDR3 here is CASSFSSNSRGANVLTF. The CDR3 bases are TGTGCCAGCAGCTTTTCAAGTAATTCTCGGGGGGCCAACGTCCTGACTTTC.

V is TRBV7-8 and J is TRBJ1-2; 7 bases line up with TRBD1. Germline CDR1 is SGHVS and CDR2 is FQNEAQ. This CDR3 contains 17 residues. J was trimmed by 4 bases and V by 0 bases; bases with no gene match: 11. CDR3 nucleotides: TGTGCCAGCAGCTTAGCGCAGGGGCAGGGGGACCTCTATGGCTACACCTTC. This translates into CASSLAQGQGDLYGYTF.

This chain uses TRBV18 with TRBJ1-6, with D possibly being TRBD1 (5 bases). CDR3 length equals 15 residues. Trimming left V 6 bases short and J 5 bases short, with 14 bases between. Per the germline V gene, CDR1 is KGHSH and CDR2 is LQKENI. CDR3 protein: CASSGRGSNNSPLHF. Written as DNA, the CDR3 is TGTGCCAGCTCGGGGCGGGGTTCGAATAATTCACCCCTCCACTTT.

V usage is TRBV7-8 and J usage is TRBJ2-1; 10 bases are shared with TRBD1. The germline gives CDR1 SGHVS, CDR2 FQNEAQ. The junction had 7 bases not matched to a gene; V was cut back by 1 base and J by 4 bases. This CDR3 contains 17 residues. The CDR3 spells CASSLVEPDRGYNEQFF. CDR3 in DNA: TGTGCCAGCAGCTTAGTTGAACCGGACAGGGGGTACAATGAGCAGTTCTTC.

Concerning this clone: Other DNA sequences from this sample encode an identical CDR3 as well. This chain links TRBV5-4 with TRBJ1-4; D is undetermined. The CDR3 consists of 14 residues. The germline V gene encodes CDR1 SGHNT and CDR2 YYREEE (reference sequence). Trimming stripped 4 bases from V and 8 bases from J, with 15 bases between. The CDR3 coding sequence is TGTGCCAGCAGCCCCGGAGGGAGCAACGAAAAACTGTTTTTT. Protein: CASSPGGSNEKLFF.

The chain joins TRBV19 to TRBJ1-1, with D possibly matching TRBD1 (6 bases). The germline gives CDR1 LNHDA, CDR2 SQIVND (reference sequence). This CDR3 is 14 amino acids long. The ends were cut back, 6 bases at V and 1 base at J, with 12 bases in the middle. CDR3: CASSTGSRNTEAFF. The CDR3 DNA follows: TGTGCCAGTAGCACAGGGTCGAGGAACACTGAAGCTTTCTTT.

The chain employs TRBV4-2 and TRBJ2-7; D might be TRBD1 (6 bases). The CDR3 contains 12 residues. V lost 4 bases and J 2 bases, leaving 6 bases between the germline ends. Germline V gene lookup returns CDR1 LGHNA and CDR2 YNFKEQ. Written as DNA, the CDR3 is TGTGCCAGCAGCCGGGACACCTACGAGCAGTACTTC. The encoded protein is CASSRDTYEQYF.

The V call is TRBV29-1, the J call TRBJ2-1, with TRBD2 matching over 8 bases. J was trimmed by 5 bases and V by 4 bases; bases with no gene match: 10. The germline V gene encodes CDR1 SQVTM and CDR2 ANQGSEA. This CDR3 has 15 residues. The CDR3 protein is CSVVGGALKDNEQFF. In nucleotides, the CDR3 is TGCAGCGTTGTCGGGGGGGCTCTGAAAGACAATGAGCAGTTCTTC.

The V and J genes are TRBV2 and TRBJ1-6; D is undetermined. Between the trimmed V and J ends, which lost 3 bases and 0 bases, there was a span of 6 bases. The germline V gene has CDR1 SNHLY and CDR2 FYNNEI. The CDR3 loop spans 15 amino acids. Here the CDR3 DNA reads TGTGCCAGCAGTGAGCCGAGCTCCTATAATTCACCCCTCCACTTT. Translating it yields CASSEPSSYNSPLHF.

This clone was seen a handful of times. The J gene is TRBJ2-7, the V gene TRBV3-1 (or the pseudogene TRBV3-2); 7 bases are shared with TRBD1. The CDR3 runs 15 residues. V was clipped by 4 bases and J by 7 bases; unmatched bases: 13. Germline V gene lookup returns CDR1 LGHDT and CDR2 YNNKEL (reference sequence). The chain's CDR3 is CASSPAGQVKVEQYF. The CDR3 nucleotides are TGTGCCAGCAGCCCGGCCGGACAGGTGAAAGTTGAGCAGTACTTC.

This rearrangement joins TRBV5-1 to TRBJ2-1, with 8 bases aligning to TRBD1. Per germline, CDR1 SGHRS and CDR2 YFSETQ. V lost 4 bases and J lost 9; bases outside the gene matches: 12. The CDR3 runs to 15 residues. The CDR3 DNA follows: TGCGCCAGCAGCCCTTCGGGACAGGTCTCCCGTGAGCAGTTCTTC. It yields the protein CASSPSGQVSREQFF.

The chain recombines TRBV6-5 with TRBJ1-5, with 9 bases lining up with TRBD1. CDR1 is MNHEY and CDR2 is SVGAGI in the germline V gene. J gave up 0 bases and V 7 bases, and 4 bases lay outside the gene matches. The CDR3 consists of 15 residues. CDR3 in DNA: TGTGCCAGCACCACAGGGGGCCTTAGCAATCAGCCCCAGCATTTT. Amino acid sequence: CASTTGGLSNQPQHF.

The chain links TRBV7-2 to TRBJ2-3, with 8 bases lining up with TRBD2. The CDR3 has 16 amino acids. V lost 5 bases, J lost 0 bases, and 7 bases stayed unmatched. Germline V gene lookup returns CDR1 SGHTA and CDR2 FQGNSA. Written as DNA, the CDR3 is TGTGCCAGCAGCATCGCCGGGGGGGCTAGCACAGATACGCAGTATTTT. Translating it yields CASSIAGGASTDTQYF.

The chain is built from TRBV7-9 and TRBJ2-2; 7 positions agree with TRBD2. CDR1 and CDR2 from the germline V gene are SEHNR and FQNEAQ (reference sequence). The J segment lost 2 bases and the V segment lost 4 bases, leaving 7 bases of the junction unmatched. The CDR3 has 16 residues. The CDR3 DNA reads TGTGCCAGCAGCTCTTTCCGGGAGGCAAACACCGGGGAGCTGTTTTTT. Its protein product is CASSSFREANTGELFF.

The genes are TRBV4-1 and TRBJ1-1; D call uncertain. Trimming left V 0 bases short and J 3 bases short, with 14 bases between. The V gene's germline CDR1 is MGHRA and CDR2 YSYEKL. The CDR3 length is 16 residues. The CDR3 nucleotides are TGCGCCAGCAGCCAAGATCTCGCAGAAGAATACACTGAAGCTTTCTTT. Translated: CASSQDLAEEYTEAFF.

V usage is TRBV7-2 and J usage is TRBJ2-5, with D maybe TRBD1 (7 bases). Germline V lookup: CDR1 SGHTA, CDR2 FQGNSA. The CDR3 sequence is 15 residues long. Trimming pared 2 bases from V and 6 bases from J, leaving 16 bases between. The CDR3 sequence: CASSLYRGGEKTQYF. The CDR3 nucleotides read TGTGCCAGCAGCTTATACAGGGGAGGCGAAAAGACCCAGTACTTC.

V usage is TRBV12-3 or TRBV12-4 and J usage is TRBJ1-5, with D possibly being TRBD1 (6 bases). CDR3 length: 12 amino acids. V lost 5 bases, J lost 6 bases, and 8 bases lay in between. CDR3 protein: CASSGDIQPQHF. The DNA of the CDR3 is TGTGCCAGCAGTGGGGACATTCAGCCCCAGCATTTT.

This chain uses TRBV15 with TRBJ1-5; D is possibly TRBD1 (6 bases). The germline V gene has CDR1 LNHNV and CDR2 YYDKDF (reference sequence). Trimming removed 3 bases from V and 3 bases from J, with 18 bases in between. The CDR3 spans 17 residues. The CDR3 DNA follows: TGTGCCACCAGCAGTGACAGGCGTCCTTCGTCCAATCAGCCCCAGCATTTT. Its translation: CATSSDRRPSSNQPQHF.